The present TCR beta chain was sequenced within a study of CD4+ T cells in melanoma. Study results and caveats: CD8+ T cell, macrophage and B cell function reportedly correlated with neoantigen-specific CD4+ T cells. Neoantigen-specific CD4+ T cells in melanoma reportedly had diverse differentiation states.

This clone was observed a handful of times. Its cognate antigen is unknown. Sequencing was performed with immunoSEQ multiplex PCR; in TCRdb, only in-frame clones are kept and a portion is missing. The table lists around 50,000 clones, roughly 89% of them singletons. Sample: peripheral blood. The receptor was derived from a human donor with melanoma.

The CDR3 DNA reads as TGTGCCAGCAGAAGGGACAGTACCTACGAGCAGTACTTC. It codes for CASRRDSTYEQYF. The chain uses TRBV27 and TRBJ2-7; 7 nucleotides line up with TRBD1. The CDR3 spans 13 residues. V gave up 6 bases and J gave up 2 bases; unmatched junction bases: 4. The V gene's germline CDR1 is MNHEY and CDR2 SMNVEV (reference sequence).